The T cell receptor (beta chain) under discussion was sequenced for a study of T cells in Graves' hyperthyroidism and ophthalmopathy. Study overall: Staff took peripheral blood when the initial diagnosis was made, before any treatment began.

This sample holds PBMCs from roughly 10 ml fresh peripheral blood. RNA transcripts provided the source from which TCR beta CDR3 regions were amplified. In the first-round RT-PCR of the TCR CDR3, the HTBI primer set was used. TCRdb ran MiXCR on the multiplex PCR reads and lists one entry per CDR3 protein. The sample has more than 450,000 distinct CDR3 sequences, 15% to 20% seen once. CDR1 and CDR2 (germline): SGDLS, YYNGEE. V lost 3 bases and J 4 bases, leaving 13 bases between the germline ends. The CDR3 spans 14 residues. Input material: blood. This chain uses TRBV9 with TRBJ1-1; tentative D call: TRBD1 (5 bases). The receptor was derived from a man aged 35 to 55 with Graves' ophthalmopathy. The CDR3 protein is CASSGTGTFTEAFF. Written as DNA, the CDR3 is TGTGCCAGCAGCGGGACGGGGACCTTCACTGAAGCTTTCTTT.